These 8 T cell receptor beta chains were all obtained from the same sample, sequenced in a study of cytomegalovirus exposure and HLA in healthy donors. This PCR relied on a set of 60 Vbeta primers and 13 Jbeta primers. Measured with immunoSEQ multiplex PCR; TCRdb has only the in-frame clones, and not every one. The sample yields under 200,000 clones, roughly 76% seen once. The specimen was PBMCs. Source of these receptors: a human donor in good health.

V is TRBV4-3 and J is TRBJ1-4, with 8 bases aligning to TRBD1. This CDR3 is built from 15 residues. In germline, CDR1 is LGHNA, CDR2 YSLEER. V lost 4 bases, J lost 2 bases, and 3 bases stayed unmatched. CDR3 amino acids: CASSRRQGTNEKLFF. CDR3 DNA: TGCGCCAGCAGCCGCCGACAGGGGACTAATGAAAAACTGTTTTTT.

This sequence joins TRBV2 and TRBJ1-3; D unclear. Looked up from germline, CDR1 is SNHLY and CDR2 is FYNNEI. V lost 8 bases, J lost 0 bases, and 8 bases lay in between. The CDR3 runs 13 residues. This CDR3 is CASDRGSGNTIYF. CDR3 nucleotide sequence: TGTGCCAGCGACCGGGGCTCTGGAAACACCATATATTTT.

The V gene is TRBV5-4, the J gene TRBJ2-5; tentative D call: TRBD2 (6 bases). Judging by the DNA end, TRBJ2-7 fits better; the J call may be wrong. CDR1 SGHNT and CDR2 YYREEE come from the germline V gene (reference sequence). The CDR3 has 15 residues. CDR3 coding DNA: TGTGCCAGCAGCTTGAGCACTAGCCCCACCTACGAGCAGTACTTC. This encodes CASSLSTSPTYEQYF.

This clone was seen a few times. This chain uses TRBV13 with TRBJ1-2; weak D call: TRBD1 (6 bases). Germline lookup yields CDR1 PRHDT and CDR2 FYEKMQ (reference sequence). Trimming took 5 bases from V and 4 from J, leaving 17 bases between them. The length of the CDR3 is 15 residues. The CDR3 loop is CASSETTDRSYGYTF. The CDR3 nucleotides read TGTGCCAGCAGCGAAACAACAGACAGGAGCTATGGCTACACCTTC.

This chain connects TRBV6-5 to TRBJ2-5, with 8 positions matching TRBD2. The CDR3 is 13 residues long. After removal of 6 bases from V and 5 bases from J, the junction contained 5 bases not matched to a gene. Germline CDR1 is MNHEY and CDR2 is SVGAGI. CDR3 in amino acids: CASRRTSRETQYF. In DNA, the CDR3 is TGTGCCAGCAGACGGACTAGCCGGGAGACCCAGTACTTC.

This chain joins TRBV27 and TRBJ1-5, with a weak D call TRBD1 (5 bases). The V gene lost 5 bases and the J gene lost 2 bases, with 16 bases spanning the gap. This CDR3 contains 16 residues. Germline assignment: CDR1 MNHEY and CDR2 SMNVEV (reference sequence). The CDR3 loop is CASSPPGGLRNQPQHF. The CDR3 DNA reads as TGTGCCAGCAGTCCCCCCGGGGGTCTTCGCAATCAGCCCCAGCATTTT.

V usage is TRBV19 and J usage is TRBJ1-2; D might be TRBD1 (5 bases). Trimming pared 7 bases from V and 0 bases from J, leaving 12 bases between. Looked up from germline, CDR1 is LNHDA and CDR2 is SQIVND (reference sequence). The CDR3 runs to 14 residues. In DNA form, the CDR3 reads TGTGCCAGTATTATGACAGCTACTAACTATGGCTACACCTTC. Translating gives CASIMTATNYGYTF.

The chain is built from TRBV4-3 and TRBJ2-2; tentative D call: TRBD1 (6 bases). V was pared by 4 bases and J by 6 bases, with 12 bases between. There are 14 residues in the CDR3. Germline assignment: CDR1 LGHNA and CDR2 YSLEER. The DNA for the CDR3 is TGCGCCAGCAGCCTAACAGGGTGGTCCGGGGAGCTGTTTTTT. Translating it yields CASSLTGWSGELFF.